Each of the 5 T cell receptor beta chains below was sequenced from the same sample in a study of cytomegalovirus exposure and HLA in healthy donors. The primer mix had 60 Vbeta and 13 Jbeta primers. Only in-frame clones appear in the TCRdb table, and some are missing; sequencing was by immunoSEQ multiplex PCR. Of tens of thousands of clones in the sample, under 85% were seen once. Sequencing used PBMCs. The receptors were gathered from a young man in good health and CMV-seronegative.

The chain employs TRBV6-5 and TRBJ1-2, with TRBD1 matching over 8 bases. There are 14 residues in the CDR3. The V gene end was trimmed by 6 bases and the J gene end by 4 bases; junction bases not matched to a gene: 7. The germline V gene has CDR1 MNHEY and CDR2 SVGAGI. CDR3 protein: CASSRDRFFYGYTF. The CDR3 region has the DNA TGTGCCAGCAGCCGGGACAGGTTTTTCTATGGCTACACCTTC.

This clone was recorded only once. The V gene is TRBV5-6, the J gene TRBJ1-5; 8 bases agree with TRBD1. The CDR3 runs 14 residues. The V gene end was trimmed by 4 bases and the J gene end by 7 bases; junction bases not matched to a gene: 7. The germline CDR1 and CDR2 sequences are SGHDT and YYEEEE. CDR3 nucleotide sequence: TGTGCCAGCAGCCTGACAGGGGCAGGGCAGCCCCAGCATTTT. Translating it yields CASSLTGAGQPQHF.

V and J are TRBV25-1 and TRBJ2-5; TRBD2 matches 7 bases. The CDR3 consists of 15 residues. The V segment lost 3 bases and the J segment 5 bases; nucleotides outside the gene matches: 9. Germline-derived CDR1 and CDR2 are MGHDK and SYGVNS. Here the CDR3 reads CASSDPTGGDETQYF. Here the CDR3 DNA reads TGTGCCAGCAGTGACCCGACGGGAGGAGACGAGACCCAGTACTTC. The whole variable domain, filled in from reference TRBV25-1 and TRBJ2-5, reads EADIYQTPRYLVIGTGKKITLECSQTMGHDKMYWYQQDPGMELHLIHYSYGVNSTEKGDLSSESTVSRIRTEHFPLTLESARPSHTSQYLCASSDPTGGDETQYFGPGTRLLVL.

The V call is TRBV18, the J call TRBJ1-5; D is uncertain. Per germline, CDR1 KGHSH and CDR2 LQKENI. Trimming removed 3 bases from V and 0 bases from J, with 6 bases in between. This CDR3 is 14 amino acids long. As DNA, the CDR3 is TGTGCCAGCTCACCGGACTATAGCAATCAGCCCCAGCATTTT. Protein sequence: CASSPDYSNQPQHF. The full variable domain, with the rest looked up from reference TRBV18 and TRBJ1-5, is NAGVMQNPRHLVRRRGQEARLRCSPMKGHSHVYWYRQLPEEGLKFMVYLQKENIIDESGMPKERFSAEFPKEGPSILRIQQVVRGDSAAYFCASSPDYSNQPQHFGDGTRLSIL.

V usage is TRBV19 and J usage is TRBJ1-2, with TRBD1 matching 10 bases. Germline trimming cut 4 bases from V and 6 bases from J; bases unmatched to any gene: 5. This CDR3 contains 14 residues. From germline, CDR1 is LNHDA and CDR2 SQIVND (reference sequence). CDR3 DNA: TGTGCCAGTAGTACCTCCGGGACAGGGGATGGCTACACCTTC. Residues: CASSTSGTGDGYTF.